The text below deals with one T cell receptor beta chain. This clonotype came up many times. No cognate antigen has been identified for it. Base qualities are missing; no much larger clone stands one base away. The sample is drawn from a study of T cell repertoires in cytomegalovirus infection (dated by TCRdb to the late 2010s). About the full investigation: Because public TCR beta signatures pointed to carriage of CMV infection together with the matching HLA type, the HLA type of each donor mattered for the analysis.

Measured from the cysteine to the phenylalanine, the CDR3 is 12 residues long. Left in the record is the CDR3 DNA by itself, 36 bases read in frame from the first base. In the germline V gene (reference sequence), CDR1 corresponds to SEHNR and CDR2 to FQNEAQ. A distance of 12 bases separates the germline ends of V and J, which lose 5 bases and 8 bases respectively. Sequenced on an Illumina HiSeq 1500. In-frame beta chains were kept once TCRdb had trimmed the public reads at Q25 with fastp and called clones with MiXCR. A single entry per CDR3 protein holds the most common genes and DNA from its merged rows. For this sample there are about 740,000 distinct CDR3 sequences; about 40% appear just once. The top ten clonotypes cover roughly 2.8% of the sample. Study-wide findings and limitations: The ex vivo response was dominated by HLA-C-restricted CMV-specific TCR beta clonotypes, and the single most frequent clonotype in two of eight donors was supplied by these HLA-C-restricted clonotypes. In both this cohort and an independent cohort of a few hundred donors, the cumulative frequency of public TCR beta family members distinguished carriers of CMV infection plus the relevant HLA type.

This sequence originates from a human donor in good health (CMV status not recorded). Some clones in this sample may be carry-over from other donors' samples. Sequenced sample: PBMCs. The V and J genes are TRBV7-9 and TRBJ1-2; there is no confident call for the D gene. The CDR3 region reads CASSIGQRGYTF. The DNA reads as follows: TGTGCCAGCAGCATCGGGCAGAGGGGCTACACCTTC.